This T cell receptor beta chain was retrieved from a study of blood T cells in healthy people across ages. A second PCR of 7 to 11 cycles used a sample-barcoded 5' primer and a J-beta primer mix. All samples gave at least 2.5 million CDR3-containing paired-end reads. TCRdb itself ran the 5' RACE reads through MiXCR, one entry per CDR3 protein. Counted here are fewer than 600,000 distinct CDR3 sequences, roughly a quarter occurring once; the ten biggest clones make up approximately 3.6%. This clonotype was counted a few times. CDR3 length: 12 residues. Germline loops: CDR1 LGHDT, CDR2 YNNKEL (reference sequence). V was cut by 2 bases and J by 3 bases, with 5 bases left in between. Separately, the same data were catalogued under a study of T cells of mothers and their children. That publication notes: Slightly higher, non-significant overlap characterized related mother-child pairs relative to unrelated pairs.

The chain links TRBV3-1 to TRBJ2-7; no reliable D call. The sequence was obtained from a boy aged 2 to 10 in good health. Input material: blood. CDR3 bases: TGTGCCAGCAGCCAATCGTACTACGAGCAGTACTTC. This codes for CASSQSYYEQYF.